The 16 T cell receptor beta chains below were found in one sample sequenced in a study of tumor-infiltrating lymphocytes in primary liver carcinoma. A primer matching the constant region was used to make TCR beta cDNA from approximately 0.55 ug of total RNA. Amplification in three nested multiplex PCR rounds with slightly modified ARM-PCR gave rise to TCR beta libraries. The first two PCR rounds, roughly 10 cycles each, used TRBV1-TRBV30 forward primers and a C-beta reverse primer. One entry per CDR3 protein results from TCRdb running MiXCR on the multiplex PCR reads. Among under 45,000 distinct CDR3 sequences listed, roughly 74% were seen once. Scientists recovered RNA and DNA together from roughly 20-30 mg of unsorted bulk tissue. Sequencing input: liver tumor tissue from sampling region 4. This sample's subset: tumor region T4, right-lateral pole. The receptor source for this set is a middle-aged man with primary liver carcinoma and hepatitis B virus infection.

This chain joins TRBV11-2 and TRBJ2-4, with D unresolved. The CDR3 sequence is 15 residues long. V was pared by 7 bases and J by 12 bases, with 25 bases between. Germline CDR1 and CDR2: SGHAT and FQNNGV. The CDR3 nucleotides read TGTGCCAGCACCATTTCGGCGGTAGCCAAAAAAACTCAGTACTTC. Translation: CASTISAVAKKTQYF.

Points on this clonotype: The missing conserved phenylalanine or tryptophan at the end of this CDR3 makes a read error likely. No DNA is shown, since the ends of the CDR3 on it are uncertain; the CDR3 is the one TCRdb lists. The rearrangement links TRBV10-3 to TRBJ2-5. Germline V gene lookup returns CDR1 ENHRY and CDR2 SYGVKD. Including both end residues, the CDR3 is 14 amino acids long. The CDR3 reads CAISESRGTEAQYS.

Concerning this clonotype itself: An end of the junction differs from the germline gene, which may be a read error. This chain links TRBV29-1 with TRBJ1-1, with unresolved D. Germline CDR1 reads SQVTM; CDR2 reads ANQGSEA. This CDR3 is built from 12 residues. The CDR3 region has the DNA TGCAGCGTGGGGATATGCATGACTGTAGCTTTCTTT. Translating gives CSVGICMTVAFF. Looking up the rest from reference TRBV29-1 and TRBJ1-1 gives the full variable domain: SAVISQKPSRDICQRGTSLTIQCQVDSQVTMMFWYRQQPGQSLTLIATANQGSEATYESGFVIDKFPISRPNLTFSTLTVSNMSPEDSSIYLCSVGICMTVAFFGQGTRLTVV.

As concerns this clonotype: An end of the junction does not agree with germline; a read error may underlie this. The CDR3 here is CVSSQGQGIEAFF. The CDR3 DNA is TGTGTCAGCAGCCAAGGACAGGGGATAGAAGCCTTCTTT. The chain joins TRBV14 to TRBJ1-1, with 9 positions matching TRBD1. CDR1 and CDR2 (germline): SGHDN, FVKESK. CDR3 length equals 13 residues.

Comment on this clonotype: Sequence at one end of the junction differs from germline and may be a read error. V is TRBV10-3 and J is TRBJ2-2; D is tentatively TRBD1 or TRBD2 (5 bases each). The CDR3 has 17 residues. Germline assignment: CDR1 ENHRY and CDR2 SYGVKD. The CDR3 sequence: CAISKQGAGSNIRELSF. The CDR3 DNA is TGTGCCATCAGTAAACAAGGGGCAGGATCTAACATCAGGGAGCTGTCTTTT.

In its sample, this clonotype was seen a few times. One end of the junction is discordant with germline, which a read error may explain. The J gene is TRBJ2-1, the V gene TRBV7-9; D is undetermined. This CDR3 spans 13 amino acids. Per the germline V gene, CDR1 is SEHNR and CDR2 is FQNEAQ (reference sequence). CDR3 residues: CASSLAETNEQFF. The DNA of the CDR3 is TGTGCCAGCAGCTTGGCCGAGACCAATGAACAGTTCTTC.

This clonotype was recorded only once. A junction boundary mismatches the germline segment, possibly from a read error. V gene TRBV14 combines with J gene TRBJ1-6; D not certain. The CDR3 consists of 14 residues. Germline assignment: CDR1 SGHDN and CDR2 FVKESK. CDR3 sequence reads: CASSHSEENLPLRF. The CDR3 region has the DNA TGTGCCAGCAGCCACTCAGAGGAAAATTTACCCCTCCGCTTT.

Points on this clonotype: In this CDR3 the conserved last residue, phenylalanine or tryptophan, is missing, so a read error is likely. The chain employs TRBV7-8 and TRBJ2-3, with no clear D. CDR1 and CDR2 (germline): SGHVS, FQNEAQ. CDR3 length: 14 amino acids. The CDR3 coding sequence is TGTGCCAGCAGCCCTGCCAGGTGGGCAGAAACGCAGTATTCT. It codes for CASSPARWAETQYS.

With regard to this clonotype: The conserved phenylalanine or tryptophan normally closing the CDR3 is absent here, so this likely arose from a read error. The chain joins TRBV28 to TRBJ2-6; D call uncertain. This CDR3 has 14 amino acids. The germline V gene has CDR1 MDHEN and CDR2 SYDVKM. The CDR3, as DNA: TGTGTCAGCAACTCCCCCGCTGGGGCCAACGTCCTGACTTCC. Translating it yields CVSNSPAGANVLTS.

About this clonotype: As the CDR3 is not closed by the conserved phenylalanine or tryptophan, this likely results from a read error. No DNA is shown, since the ends of the CDR3 on it are uncertain; the CDR3 is the one TCRdb lists. The V and J genes are TRBV11-2 and TRBJ2-1; no check of the table's D call, TRBD2, against the DNA was made. The CDR3 spans 15 amino acids, including both terminal residues. Germline CDR1 reads SGHAT; CDR2 reads FQNNGV. CDR3 loop: CAISFSGPLDNEHFL.

As concerns this clonotype: Relative to the germline gene, one junction end is altered; a read error may explain this. V usage is TRBV27 and J usage is TRBJ1-1; D ambiguous. CDR1 and CDR2 from the germline V gene are MNHEY and SMNVEV (reference sequence). This CDR3 has 11 residues. The CDR3 here is CASTGLTEVFF. Written as DNA, the CDR3 is TGTGCCAGCACGGGTCTCACTGAAGTTTTCTTT.

Regarding this clonotype: Germline and junction disagree at one end, which may indicate a read error. As DNA, the CDR3 is TGTGCCTGGGGTAGGGGACTGGTCCAAGAGACCCTGTACTTC. Translating gives CAWGRGLVQETLYF. The chain links TRBV30 to TRBJ2-5, with a possible D match to TRBD2 (6 bases). Germline V CDR1 and CDR2: GTSNPN, SVGIG (reference sequence). The CDR3 extends over 14 amino acids.

To note about this clonotype: A read error may produce the germline difference seen at one junction end. The rearrangement links TRBV11-3 to TRBJ2-1, with D unclear. Germline V CDR1 and CDR2: SGHNT, YENEEA. This CDR3 has 14 amino acids. CDR3 loop: CVSSIGVSNNEQSF. CDR3 sequence (DNA): TGTGTCAGCAGCATAGGCGTCTCGAACAATGAGCAGTCCTTC.

About this clonotype: The germline gene is not matched at one end of the junction; a read error may be the cause. The chain uses TRBV4-2 and TRBJ2-1; no definite D call. CDR3 length: 15 amino acids. Germline lookup yields CDR1 LGHNA and CDR2 YNFKEQ. Here the CDR3 DNA reads TGTGTCAGCAGCCATGTTAGTTTTTCCGGCATTGGGCAGTTCTTC. Translating gives CVSSHVSFSGIGQFF.

In this sample, this clonotype turned up many times. The chain carries TRBV20-1 and TRBJ1-1; TRBD1 might be the D (5 bases). CDR1 and CDR2 from the germline V gene are DFQATT and SNEGSKA (reference sequence). Trimming took 1 base from V and 1 from J, leaving 13 bases between them. CDR3 length equals 15 residues. The CDR3 DNA is TGCAGTGCTAGAGCGGGACGGAGAGAGAACACTGAAGCTTTCTTT. Translating it yields CSARAGRRENTEAFF.

On this clonotype itself: A read error may account for a junction end that differs from germline. The J gene is TRBJ1-6, the V gene TRBV2; weak D call: TRBD1 (6 bases). This CDR3 region has 16 residues. Per germline, CDR1 SNHLY and CDR2 FYNNEI. This CDR3 reads CATSSRGQGRGSPLYF. The CDR3 bases are TGTGCCACCAGTTCACGGGGGCAGGGAAGGGGTTCACCCCTCTACTTT. Full variable domain (remainder filled in from reference TRBV2 and TRBJ1-6): EPEVTQTPSHQVTQMGQEVILRCVPISNHLYFYWYRQILGQKVEFLVSFYNNEISEKSEIFDDQFSVERPDGSNFTLKIRSTKLEDSAMYFCATSSRGQGRGSPLYFGNGTRLTVT.